This T cell receptor beta chain was recovered during a study of spatial heterogeneity in lung cancer. Study-wide background: The study observed each unique TCR and UMI combination more than ten times on average in raw reads. Study-level points and caveats: Ubiquitous expanded tumor TCRs were seen in blood more at resection than at follow-up.

Regarding time point: blood at routine non-recurrence follow-up after resection. The study sequenced unsorted whole RNA from tumor, nontumor lung or frozen PBMC. A note on this clonotype: Its specificity is not known.

TCR cDNA molecules each carried a unique molecular identifier. TCRdb passed the 5' RACE reads through MiXCR, listing each CDR3 protein once. Among roughly 99,000 distinct CDR3 sequences listed, roughly a fifth were seen once. CDR1 SGHNT and CDR2 YYREEE come from the germline V gene (reference sequence). The CDR3 length is 14 residues. V was trimmed by 4 bases and J by 3 bases, leaving 13 bases between them. This material consisted of PBMCs, taken at follow-up. The sequence came from a male donor with early-stage non-small cell lung cancer. The V gene is TRBV5-4, the J gene TRBJ2-5; a possible D gene is TRBD1 (6 bases). The CDR3 is CASSPSTGKETQYF. The CDR3, as DNA: TGTGCCAGCAGCCCCTCTACAGGGAAAGAGACCCAGTACTTC.